Following are 20 T cell receptor beta chains from one sample sequenced in a study of T cell responses to AZD1222 COVID-19 vaccine. Libraries were prepared by immunoSEQ multiplex PCR; TCRdb keeps only in-frame clonotypes and omits some of them. Here the sample spans around 150,000 clones, about 93% being singletons. Sequenced here: peripheral blood, sampled on day 0 of AZD1222 vaccination. The receptors were sampled from an adult in good health.

As DNA, the CDR3 is TGTGCCAGTAGGATGGACAGGGGGACCTACAATGAGCAGTTCTTC. Residues: CASRMDRGTYNEQFF. The chain uses TRBV19 and TRBJ2-1; 10 bases line up with TRBD1. The CDR3 contains 15 residues. Germline values: CDR1 LNHDA, CDR2 SQIVND (reference sequence). Germline trimming cut 6 bases from V and 2 bases from J; bases unmatched to any gene: 4.

V and J are TRBV6-2 or TRBV6-3 and TRBJ1-1; no firm D call. The CDR3 consists of 12 residues. Trimming took off 4 bases at V and 5 bases at J, with 8 bases between the two ends. Per the germline V gene, CDR1 is MNHEY and CDR2 is SVGEGT. DNA of the CDR3: TGTGCCAGCAGTTGGGTGGGGACTGAAGCTTTCTTT. As protein: CASSWVGTEAFF.

J is TRBJ1-1 and V is TRBV27, with 9 bases identical to TRBD1. Germline trimming cut 4 bases from V and 4 bases from J; bases unmatched to any gene: 7. The V gene's germline CDR1 is MNHEY and CDR2 SMNVEV (reference sequence). There are 15 residues in the CDR3. The CDR3, as DNA: TGTGCCAGCAGTTCTTGGGACAGGGAAAGCACTGAAGCTTTCTTT. Translating gives CASSSWDRESTEAFF.

The rearrangement links TRBV21-1 to TRBJ2-1; the table's D call of TRBD2 was not tested on the DNA. TRBV21-1 is noted as a pseudogene. This CDR3 is 17 amino acids long. The CDR3 loop reads CASSKEERCHSYNEQFF. CDR3 in DNA: TGTGCCAGCAGCAAAGAAGAGAGGTGCCACTCCTACAATGAGCAGTTCTTC.

The V call is TRBV6-2 or TRBV6-3, the J call TRBJ1-1; D ambiguous. Trimming left V 1 base short and J 5 bases short, with 5 bases between. CDR3 length equals 12 residues. Looked up from germline, CDR1 is MNHEY and CDR2 is SVGEGT. The CDR3 DNA sequence: TGTGCCAGCAGTTACTTGGGGACTGAAGCTTTCTTT. This translates into CASSYLGTEAFF.

The chain has TRBV10-3 and TRBJ1-1, with 12 bases aligning to TRBD1. The CDR3 sequence is 16 residues long. Germline trimming cut 3 bases from V and 5 bases from J; bases unmatched to any gene: 7. Germline CDR1 reads ENHRY; CDR2 reads SYGVKD. CDR3 nucleotide sequence: TGTGCCATCAGTGATGGGGACAGGGGGCTCGGGACTGAAGCTTTCTTT. Amino acids: CAISDGDRGLGTEAFF.

The rearrangement links TRBV12-5 to TRBJ1-2; maybe TRBD1 (5 bases). The CDR3 spans 17 residues. Germline lookup yields CDR1 LGHNT and CDR2 FRNRAP. Trimming shortened V by 3 bases and J by 0 bases, and 17 bases separated the two germline ends. The CDR3 sequence: CASGFHPWGRANYGYTF. CDR3 in DNA: TGTGCTAGTGGTTTCCATCCCTGGGGGAGAGCTAACTATGGCTACACCTTC.

V usage is TRBV5-1 and J usage is TRBJ1-2; no definite D call. Trimming took off 4 bases at V and 4 bases at J, with 8 bases between the two ends. The length of the CDR3 is 12 residues. Germline loops: CDR1 SGHRS, CDR2 YFSETQ. The CDR3 coding sequence is TGCGCCAGCAGCCCTGCGGGCTATGGCTACACCTTC. It codes for CASSPAGYGYTF. The full variable domain, rest sourced from reference TRBV5-1 and TRBJ1-2, is KAGVTQTPRYLIKTRGQQVTLSCSPISGHRSVSWYQQTPGQGLQFLFEYFSETQRNKGNFPGRFSGRQFSNSRSEMNVSTLELGDSALYLCASSPAGYGYTFGSGTRLTVV.

This clone was recorded once. This rearrangement joins TRBV28 to TRBJ2-5, with D possibly TRBD1 on 5 matching bases. With 2 bases removed from V and 5 bases from J, the gap between germline ends came to 9 bases. The length of the CDR3 is 13 residues. In germline, CDR1 is MDHEN, CDR2 SYDVKM. The CDR3 spells CASSLAGYETQYF. Here the CDR3 DNA reads TGTGCCAGCAGTTTAGCAGGGTACGAGACCCAGTACTTC.

The chain links TRBV9 to TRBJ2-3; 16 bases are shared with TRBD2. The CDR3 spans 19 residues. The junction had 12 bases not matched to a gene; V was cut back by 0 bases and J by 8 bases. From germline, CDR1 is SGDLS and CDR2 YYNGEE. CDR3 DNA: TGTGCCAGCAGCGTAGAGGGACTAGCGGGGGGGGATCCCCAAGGTACGCAGTATTTT. Protein: CASSVEGLAGGDPQGTQYF.

The gene calls are TRBV11-2 and TRBJ1-2; a possible D gene is TRBD1 (6 bases). V was pared by 1 base and J by 3 bases, with 9 bases between. The CDR3 has 14 residues. Germline loops: CDR1 SGHAT, CDR2 FQNNGV. The CDR3 is CASSLVSGDYGYTF. CDR3 in DNA: TGTGCCAGCAGCTTAGTTTCAGGGGACTATGGCTACACCTTC.

This clone was recorded once. The chain couples TRBV27 to TRBJ1-6, with no clear D. Germline CDR1 MNHEY, CDR2 SMNVEV (reference sequence). V was trimmed by 4 bases and J by 6 bases, leaving 16 bases between them. CDR3 length: 16 residues. The CDR3 spells CASSSKGGYVNSPLHF. The CDR3 region has the DNA TGTGCCAGCAGTTCAAAAGGAGGGTATGTTAATTCACCCCTCCACTTT.

The V gene is TRBV28, the J gene TRBJ1-2; D perhaps matches TRBD1 (5 bases). Trimming left V 6 bases short and J 2 bases short, with 16 bases between. Germline CDR1 is MDHEN and CDR2 is SYDVKM. CDR3 length equals 15 residues. As DNA, the CDR3 is TGTGCCAGCAGACCAGGGAGCAGGCTAAACTATGGCTACACCTTC. Amino acid sequence: CASRPGSRLNYGYTF.

The V call is TRBV12-3 or TRBV12-4, the J call TRBJ2-1; D is undetermined. V was pared by 4 bases and J by 9 bases, with 13 bases between. This CDR3 spans 13 amino acids. CDR3 in DNA: TGTGCCAGCAGTTCAACCCGACTCTTTGAGCAGTTCTTC. Protein product: CASSSTRLFEQFF.

V gene TRBV18 combines with J gene TRBJ2-5; the D call may be TRBD1 or TRBD2 (5 bases each). The CDR3 loop spans 15 amino acids. V was cut by 4 bases and J by 1 base, with 13 bases left in between. Germline lookup yields CDR1 KGHSH and CDR2 LQKENI. CDR3 residues: CASSLGVGVQETQYF. CDR3 nucleotides: TGTGCCAGCTCACTTGGTGTGGGGGTCCAAGAGACCCAGTACTTC.

This sequence joins TRBV29-1 and TRBJ2-1; 9 bases align to TRBD1. Germline lookup yields CDR1 SQVTM and CDR2 ANQGSEA. This CDR3 region has 13 residues. After removal of 7 bases from V and 7 bases from J, the junction contained 8 bases not matched to a gene. The CDR3 DNA is TGCAGCGGGGGACAGGGACCTTCGAATGAGCAGTTCTTC. Protein product: CSGGQGPSNEQFF.

The rearrangement uses TRBV14 and TRBJ2-3; 9 bases align to TRBD2. With 1 base clipped from V and 1 base from J, the junction kept 15 bases outside the gene matches. CDR3 size: 20 residues. The germline CDR1 and CDR2 sequences are SGHDN and FVKESK. CDR3 sequence reads: CASSQALVAGEIARTDTQYF. The CDR3 DNA reads TGTGCCAGCAGCCAAGCCTTAGTAGCGGGGGAAATAGCCCGCACAGATACGCAGTATTTT.

CDR3 loop: CASSLYGNTEAFF. CDR3 in DNA: TGTGCCAGCAGCTTATATGGGAACACTGAAGCTTTCTTT. The chain employs TRBV7-8 and TRBJ1-1, with D uncertain. Germline V gives CDR1 SGHVS, CDR2 FQNEAQ. Trimming shortened V by 2 bases and J by 1 base, and 5 bases separated the two germline ends. This CDR3 is built from 13 residues.

The chain recombines TRBV3-1 (or the pseudogene TRBV3-2) with TRBJ1-5; D ambiguous. V was pared by 1 base and J by 3 bases, with 4 bases between. Germline CDR1 and CDR2: LGHDT and YNNKEL (reference sequence). This CDR3 is built from 13 residues. The DNA of the CDR3 is TGTGCCAGCAGCCAAGGAATCAATCAGCCCCAGCATTTT. This sequence encodes CASSQGINQPQHF.

The chain links TRBV7-9 to TRBJ1-1, with D unclear. The V end was cut by 4 bases, the J end by 4 bases, with 7 bases between. CDR3 length: 12 residues. Germline V gives CDR1 SEHNR, CDR2 FQNEAQ (reference sequence). CDR3 protein: CASSSGFTEAFF. The CDR3 DNA reads as TGTGCCAGCAGCTCCGGATTCACTGAAGCTTTCTTT. Filled out from reference TRBV7-9 and TRBJ1-1, the complete variable domain reads DTGVSQNPRHKITKRGQNVTFRCDPISEHNRLYWYRQTLGQGPEFLTYFQNEAQLEKSRLLSDRFSAERPKGSFSTLEIQRTEQGDSAMYLCASSSGFTEAFFGQGTRLTVV.